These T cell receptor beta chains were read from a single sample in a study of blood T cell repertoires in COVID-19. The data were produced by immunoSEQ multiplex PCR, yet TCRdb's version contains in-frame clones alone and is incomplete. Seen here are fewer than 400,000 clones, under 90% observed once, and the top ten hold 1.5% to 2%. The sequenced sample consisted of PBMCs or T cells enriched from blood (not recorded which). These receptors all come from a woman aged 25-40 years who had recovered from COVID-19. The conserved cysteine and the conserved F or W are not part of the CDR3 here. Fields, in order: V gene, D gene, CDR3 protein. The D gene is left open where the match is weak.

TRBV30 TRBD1 AWNGQGDGSYGYT
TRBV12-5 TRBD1 ASGLVGTVRGYT
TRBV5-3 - ARNTTEESATNEKLF
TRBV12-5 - ASGFKTVNTEAF
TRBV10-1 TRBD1 ASSVGRGYEQY
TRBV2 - ASFAARAF
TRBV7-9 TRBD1 ASSSTRTGYNSPLH
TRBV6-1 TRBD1 ASSVDRGPEVNTEAF
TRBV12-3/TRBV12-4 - ASSPLGNEQF
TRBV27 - ASSPEAGGPLH
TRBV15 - ATSMGSGWYEQY
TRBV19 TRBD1 ASRVGGAGNQPQH
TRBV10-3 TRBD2 AISELAASTDTQY
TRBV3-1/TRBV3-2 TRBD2 ASELAGTSAEQF
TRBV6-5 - ASKRSSVSPLH
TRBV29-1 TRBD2 SASGAGGADTQY
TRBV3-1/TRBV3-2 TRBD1 ASSSTGVVYGYT
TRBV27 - ASSLYDTGRGSYNSPLH
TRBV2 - AGGRALIYGYT
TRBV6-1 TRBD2 ASSEASGGSYEQY
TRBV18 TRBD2 ASSPPRAGGSYEQY
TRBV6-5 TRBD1 ASSYSWTGGVQY
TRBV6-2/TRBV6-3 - ASSYKEGKLF
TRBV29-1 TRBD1 SVWTGNEPRGTQY
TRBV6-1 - ASSDRNQPQH
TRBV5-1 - ASSLQGQETQY
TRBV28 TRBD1 ASRKQGRNYGYT
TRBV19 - ASSFQPRVGSYGYT
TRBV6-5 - ASSLGTRGSPLH
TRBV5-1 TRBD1 ASSQRTGIGNEKLF
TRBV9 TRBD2 ASSPTSGPSYEQY
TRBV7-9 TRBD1 ASSPRDRGLNDEQY
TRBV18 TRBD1 ASSPKMQGGTEAF
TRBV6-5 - ASSYYSGMDEKLF
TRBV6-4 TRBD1 ASRPTGDSNQPQH
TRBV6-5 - ASSPHPGYGQPQH
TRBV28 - ASIGSYSTDTQY
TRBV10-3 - AIKQPGHTEKLF
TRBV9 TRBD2 ASSVGGLADSYNEQF